This is a list of T cell receptor beta chains from one sample in a study of blood T cell repertoires in COVID-19. The table came from immunoSEQ multiplex PCR; TCRdb's copy has only in-frame clones and leaves some out. This sample carries fewer than 700,000 clones, approximately 88% of them seen once, and the ten largest clones take less than 9.5%. Sequences were obtained from peripheral blood. These receptor sequences come from a woman aged 50 to 60 with COVID-19, enrolled during active disease. Both conserved end residues are part of each CDR3. D genes are given only for firm matches. Only part of the rows carry a size: once, few, many, or a class if the clone is expanded.

NA	TRBJ1-3	TRBV5-5	NA	TGTGCCAGCAGCCCTACGAGGGGGATGGTAGATGGAAACACCATATATTTT	CASSPTRGMVDGNTIYF
NA	TRBJ1-1	TRBV29-1	TRBD1	TGCAGCGTCCCCGGGACAGGGGCGAGTGAAGCTTTCTTT	CSVPGTGASEAFF
NA	TRBJ2-1	TRBV29-1	TRBD2	TGCAGCGTTGATAGACTAGCGGGGGGCTTAGGGAATGAGCAGTTCTTC	CSVDRLAGGLGNEQFF
NA	TRBJ2-1	TRBV5-8	TRBD2	TGTGCCAGCAGCTCCCCTCTAGCGGGGGGGCCAGGAGTTAATGAGCAGTTCTTC	CASSSPLAGGPGVNEQFF
NA	TRBJ2-3	TRBV6-4	TRBD2	TGTGCCAGCAGTGACACTAGCGGGGGGGCAGATACGCAGTATTTT	CASSDTSGGADTQYF
NA	TRBJ2-5	TRBV7-9	TRBD1	TGTGCCAGCAGCCCCTTCCCGGGACAGCAAGAGACCCAGTACTTC	CASSPFPGQQETQYF
NA	TRBJ2-3	TRBV25-1	TRBD2	TGTGCCAGCAGTGAATGGAGCGGGGGCACAGATACGCAGTATTTT	CASSEWSGGTDTQYF
NA	TRBJ1-4	TRBV3-1/TRBV3-2	TRBD1	TGTGCCAGCAGCCAAGAAGACAGGGCTGGAAAACTGTTTTTT	CASSQEDRAGKLFF
NA	TRBJ1-2	TRBV6-5	NA	TGTGCCAGCAGCGTGGACAGTAACTATGGCTACACCTTC	CASSVDSNYGYTF
NA	TRBJ2-1	TRBV7-6	TRBD2	TGTGCCAGCAGCTCTTTTAGCGGGGCCACCAATGAGCAGTTCTTC	CASSSFSGATNEQFF
few	TRBJ1-1	TRBV18	NA	TGTGCCAGCTCACCACAGGAGGGCGGGGGCACTGAAGCTTTCTTT	CASSPQEGGGTEAFF
NA	TRBJ2-1	TRBV6-5	NA	TGTGCCAGCAGTTACTCGTTGGGGCGAGAGCAGTTCTTC	CASSYSLGREQFF
NA	TRBJ2-1	TRBV5-1	TRBD2	TGCGCCAGCAGCTTAAGCGGGGAGGTCTCCTACAATGAGCAGTTCTTC	CASSLSGEVSYNEQFF
NA	TRBJ1-2	TRBV7-8	NA	TGTGCCAGCAGCCCCCTCGGGTCAAGCTATGGCTACACCTTC	CASSPLGSSYGYTF
NA	TRBJ1-4	TRBV24-1	NA	TGTGCCACCAGTGATTTACTATCCCCAGCCTTTATTGAAAAACTGTTTTTT	CATSDLLSPAFIEKLFF
once	TRBJ2-2	TRBV3-1/TRBV3-2	NA	TGTGCCAGCTTCAGCGTCACCGGGGAGCTGTTTTTT	CASFSVTGELFF
NA	TRBJ2-2	TRBV5-1	NA	TGCGCCAGCAGCTTCAGTCCGGGGACCGGGGAGCTGTTTTTT	CASSFSPGTGELFF
NA	TRBJ1-1	TRBV28	NA	TGTGCCAGCAGTTCCGGACAGTCCCGCCTGGGAACTGAAGCTTTCTTT	CASSSGQSRLGTEAFF
NA	TRBJ2-3	TRBV29-1	NA	TGCAGCGTTCTCGCGGCCACAGATACGCAGTATTTT	CSVLAATDTQYF
few	TRBJ2-3	TRBV29-1	NA	TGCAGCGTTGGGGGGGATTACACAGATACGCAGTATTTT	CSVGGDYTDTQYF
once	TRBJ2-1	TRBV5-1	TRBD2	TGCGCCAGCAGACAGAGGACTAGCAGTGAGCAGTTCTTC	CASRQRTSSEQFF
NA	TRBJ1-5	TRBV25-1	TRBD1	TGTGCCAGCGCTGGACAGGGAAATCAGCCCCAGCATTTT	CASAGQGNQPQHF
NA	TRBJ2-7	TRBV21-1	NA	TGTGCCAGCAGCAAAGAAGCCCCGAAACAGGGTAGAAGACCCTACGAGCAGTACTTC	CASSKEAPKQGRRPYEQYF
once	TRBJ1-2	TRBV7-9	NA	TGTGCCAGCAGCTTTCCGACAGAGCTTAACTATGGCTACACCTTC	CASSFPTELNYGYTF
NA	TRBJ2-5	TRBV5-1	NA	TGCGCCAGCAGCTTGGCCTTCGGTGTAGAGGAGACCCAGTACTTC	CASSLAFGVEETQYF
NA	TRBJ2-4	TRBV28	NA	TGTGCCAGCAGTTTCCCTACGGGTGGCTCTGGAAACATTCAGTACTTC	CASSFPTGGSGNIQYF
NA	TRBJ1-1	TRBV20-1	NA	TGCAGTGCTAGACCGGAAGCTTTCTTT	CSARPEAFF
NA	TRBJ1-2	TRBV18	TRBD1	TGTGCCAGCTCACCATCGGGACAGCGAGTCTATGGCTACACCTTC	CASSPSGQRVYGYTF
NA	TRBJ2-1	TRBV3-1/TRBV3-2	TRBD1	TGTGCCAGCAGCCAAGACCTGAGGGCAGGGGGCTATGAGCAGTTCTTC	CASSQDLRAGGYEQFF
NA	TRBJ1-5	TRBV5-1	TRBD1	TGCGCCAGCAGCTTGGGACAGGGGGATCAGCCCCAGCATTTT	CASSLGQGDQPQHF
few	TRBJ1-5	TRBV7-3	NA	TGTGCCAGCAGCCCGCGAGGCGGCAATCAGCCCCAGCATTTT	CASSPRGGNQPQHF
NA	TRBJ2-1	TRBV6-2/TRBV6-3	TRBD2	TGTGCCAGCAGTGACGGACTAGCGGGGGACAATGAGCAGTTCTTC	CASSDGLAGDNEQFF
NA	TRBJ1-5	TRBV5-6	TRBD1	TGTGCCAGCAGCTTGGGACAGGGGGGGGAGCCCCAGCATTTT	CASSLGQGGEPQHF
few	TRBJ1-5	TRBV30	NA	TGTGCCTGGAGATCCATCGGGACAAACCAGCCCCAGCATTTT	CAWRSIGTNQPQHF
NA	TRBJ1-1	TRBV3-1/TRBV3-2	NA	TGTGCCAGCAGCCCGGGGAGGGTTGGTGAAGCTTTCTTT	CASSPGRVGEAFF
NA	TRBJ2-7	TRBV4-1	TRBD2	TGCGCCAGCAGCCTAAGACTAGCGGAGTACGAGCAGTACTTC	CASSLRLAEYEQYF
once	TRBJ2-7	TRBV24-1	TRBD1	TGTGCCACCAGTGATGACAGGGCTCCGAAGTCCTACGAGCAGTACTTC	CATSDDRAPKSYEQYF
NA	TRBJ1-2	TRBV7-2	TRBD1	TGTGCCAGCAGCTCAGGGGGAGGAGGCGGCTACACCTTC	CASSSGGGGGYTF
NA	TRBJ2-7	TRBV7-3	NA	TGTGCCAGCAGCCCCTCGGGGTACCACGAGCAGTACTTC	CASSPSGYHEQYF
NA	TRBJ2-3	TRBV3-1/TRBV3-2	NA	TGTGCCAGCAGCCCTAACTTACTCACAGATACGCAGTATTTT	CASSPNLLTDTQYF
NA	TRBJ1-1	TRBV30	NA	TGTGCCTGGAGTGTGTCCTCCCCCACCACCGGGGCTTTCTTT	CAWSVSSPTTGAFF
NA	TRBJ2-2	TRBV3-1/TRBV3-2	TRBD2	TGTGCCAGCAGCCAAGATTGGCTAGCGGGGGGTACCGGGGAGCTGTTTTTT	CASSQDWLAGGTGELFF